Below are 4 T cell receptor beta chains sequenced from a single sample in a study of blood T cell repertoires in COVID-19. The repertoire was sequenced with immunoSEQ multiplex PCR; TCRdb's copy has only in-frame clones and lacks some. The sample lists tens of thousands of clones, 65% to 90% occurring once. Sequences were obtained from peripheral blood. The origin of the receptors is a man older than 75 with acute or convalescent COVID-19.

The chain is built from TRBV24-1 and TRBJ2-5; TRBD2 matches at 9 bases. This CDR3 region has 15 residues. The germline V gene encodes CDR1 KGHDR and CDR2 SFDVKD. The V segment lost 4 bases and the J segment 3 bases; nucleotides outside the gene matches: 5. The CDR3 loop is CATSEWASGKETQYF. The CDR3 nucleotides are TGTGCCACCAGTGAGTGGGCTAGCGGGAAAGAGACCCAGTACTTC.

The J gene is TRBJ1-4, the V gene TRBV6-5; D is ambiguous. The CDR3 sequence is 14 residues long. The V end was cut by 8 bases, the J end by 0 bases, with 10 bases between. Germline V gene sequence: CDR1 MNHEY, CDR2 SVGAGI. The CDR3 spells CASRIYATNEKLFF. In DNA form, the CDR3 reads TGTGCCAGCCGTATCTATGCAACTAATGAAAAACTGTTTTTT.

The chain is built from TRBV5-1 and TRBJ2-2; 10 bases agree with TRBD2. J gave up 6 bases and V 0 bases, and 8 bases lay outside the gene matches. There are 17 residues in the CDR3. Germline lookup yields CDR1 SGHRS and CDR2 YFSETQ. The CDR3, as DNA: TGCGCCAGCAGCTTGGCACTATTAGCGGGAGGTTCCGGGGAGCTGTTTTTT. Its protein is CASSLALLAGGSGELFF.

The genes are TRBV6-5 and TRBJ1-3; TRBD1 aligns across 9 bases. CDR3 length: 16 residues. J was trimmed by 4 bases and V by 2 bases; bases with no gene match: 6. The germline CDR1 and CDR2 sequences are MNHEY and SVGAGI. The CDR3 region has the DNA TGTGCCAGCAGTTACGGTGGACAGGGGAAAGGAAACACCATATATTTT. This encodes CASSYGGQGKGNTIYF.